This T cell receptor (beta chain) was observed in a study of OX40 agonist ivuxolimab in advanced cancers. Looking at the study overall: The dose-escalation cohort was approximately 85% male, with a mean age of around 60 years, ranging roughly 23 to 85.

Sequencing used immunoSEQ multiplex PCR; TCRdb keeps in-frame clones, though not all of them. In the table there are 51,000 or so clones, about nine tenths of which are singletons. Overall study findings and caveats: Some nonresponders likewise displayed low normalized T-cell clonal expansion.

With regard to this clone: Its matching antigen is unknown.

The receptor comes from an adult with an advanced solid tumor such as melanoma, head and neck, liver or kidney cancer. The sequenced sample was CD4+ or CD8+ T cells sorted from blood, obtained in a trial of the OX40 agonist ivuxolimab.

The DNA of the CDR3 is TGTGCCAGCAGCCAAGGAAGTCTTCAAGACAGGGAGCGGGGCGAGCAGTACTTC. Encoded protein: CASSQGSLQDRERGEQYF. V is TRBV11-2 and J is TRBJ2-7; TRBD1 or TRBD2 may be the D gene (7 bases each). V lost 5 bases, J lost 6 bases, and 29 bases lay in between. Germline V gene data show CDR1 as SGHAT and CDR2 as FQNNGV. The length of the CDR3 is 18 residues.